This entry lists 8 T cell receptor beta chains sequenced from one sample in a study of cytomegalovirus exposure and HLA in healthy donors. PCR involved 60 Vbeta and 13 Jbeta primers. Repertoires were generated with immunoSEQ multiplex PCR, while TCRdb's copy carries only in-frame clones and drops some. This sample yields 100,000 to 150,000 clones, of which about 82% are seen a single time; over 1% belongs to the top ten. Sequenced input: PBMCs. These receptor sequences come from a boy aged 5-17 years in good health and CMV-seronegative.

The chain links TRBV7-9 to TRBJ2-3, with TRBD2 matching over 7 bases. V shed 3 bases, J shed 4 bases, and the junction held 16 bases outside the gene matches. CDR1 SEHNR and CDR2 FQNEAQ come from the germline V gene (reference sequence). The CDR3 is made up of 18 amino acids. CDR3 nucleotides: TGTGCCAGCAGCTTTTCGGTAATAGCGGGCCTTGGGGCAGATACGCAGTATTTT. Amino acids: CASSFSVIAGLGADTQYF.

V gene TRBV5-1 combines with J gene TRBJ2-7; D gene uncertain. The V gene's germline CDR1 is SGHRS and CDR2 YFSETQ. The CDR3 is made up of 12 amino acids. Trimming shortened V by 4 bases and J by 4 bases, and 9 bases separated the two germline ends. The CDR3 is CASSMDGYEQYF. The DNA for the CDR3 is TGCGCCAGCAGCATGGACGGGTACGAGCAGTACTTC.

The rearrangement links TRBV2 to TRBJ2-7, with TRBD1 matching 10 bases. The CDR3 consists of 16 residues. Germline trimming cut 7 bases from V and 6 bases from J; bases unmatched to any gene: 15. Germline V gene sequence: CDR1 SNHLY, CDR2 FYNNEI. CDR3 region: CASIPRGGQGGLEQYF. The CDR3 region has the DNA TGTGCCAGCATCCCCAGGGGAGGACAGGGGGGGCTCGAGCAGTACTTC.

J is TRBJ2-5 and V is TRBV27; a possible D gene is TRBD1 (5 bases). The germline V gene has CDR1 MNHEY and CDR2 SMNVEV (reference sequence). The CDR3 covers 15 residues. V was trimmed by 6 bases and J by 3 bases, leaving 17 bases between them. CDR3 nucleotide sequence: TGTGCCAGCAGCAAAAGGGGAACCCGGGAAGAGACCCAGTACTTC. Its translation: CASSKRGTREETQYF.

This sequence joins TRBV6-4 and TRBJ2-5; D unresolved. Germline-derived CDR1 and CDR2 are MRHNA and SNTAGT. The CDR3 totals 13 residues. V was pared by 4 bases and J by 4 bases, with 10 bases between. This chain's CDR3 is CASSAERGETQYF. The CDR3 DNA reads as TGTGCCAGCAGTGCGGAACGAGGAGAGACCCAGTACTTC.

This clone was seen just once. The chain couples TRBV5-1 to TRBJ2-5; possible D gene TRBD2, 6 bases. The tail of the sequence fits TRBJ2-7 better, so the J call may be wrong. Germline CDR1 SGHRS, CDR2 YFSETQ. This CDR3 spans 14 amino acids. The CDR3 loop reads CASKPDRRESEQYF. CDR3 coding DNA: TGCGCCAGCAAACCGGACCGGAGGGAAAGCGAGCAGTACTTC.

The chain combines TRBV9 with TRBJ1-1, with D hard to call. The CDR3 spans 14 residues. Germline V gives CDR1 SGDLS, CDR2 YYNGEE. V gave up 0 bases and J gave up 5 bases, with 11 bases separating them. Here the CDR3 DNA reads TGTGCCAGCAGCGTAGCCGGGGAAGGTACTGAAGCTTTCTTT. Translation gives CASSVAGEGTEAFF.

The chain uses TRBV2 and TRBJ2-7, with D tentatively TRBD2 (6 bases). Germline CDR1 SNHLY, CDR2 FYNNEI. There are 13 residues in the CDR3. V lost 5 bases, J lost 3 bases, and 11 bases lay in between. The CDR3 bases are TGTGCCAGCAGTACACCCGGGGGCTACGAGCAGTACTTC. This encodes CASSTPGGYEQYF.